One and the same sample provided the 13 T cell receptor beta chains below, sequenced in a study of blood T cell repertoires in COVID-19. Assay: immunoSEQ multiplex PCR; the TCRdb copy retains only in-frame clones and omits some. The sample has 260,000 or so clones; 83% are singletons. Material: peripheral blood. The receptors derive from a man older than 75 with acute or convalescent COVID-19.

The chain employs TRBV5-4 and TRBJ2-5, with D unclear. The CDR3 length is 15 residues. Trimming stripped 2 bases from V and 6 bases from J, with 17 bases between. The V gene's germline CDR1 is SGHNT and CDR2 YYREEE (reference sequence). CDR3 DNA sequence: TGTGCCAGCAGCTTACCGGGTCCGGAGATGAAGACCCAGTACTTC. Protein: CASSLPGPEMKTQYF.

This clone appeared once. The rearrangement uses TRBV6-6 and TRBJ1-1; no clear D. The CDR3 has 16 amino acids. CDR1 and CDR2 (germline): MNHNY, SVGAGI (reference sequence). Trimming removed 2 bases at V and 3 bases at J, with 16 bases between. The CDR3 DNA reads as TGTGCCAGCAGTTACCCGGGCCGAGGGTTGGACACTGAAGCTTTCTTT. Its translation: CASSYPGRGLDTEAFF.

The chain is built from TRBV10-3 and TRBJ2-2; D call uncertain. This CDR3 region has 11 residues. CDR1 ENHRY and CDR2 SYGVKD come from the germline V gene. Trimming shortened V by 6 bases and J by 5 bases, and 4 bases separated the two germline ends. CDR3 DNA sequence: TGTGCCATCAGCAGGACCGGGGAGCTGTTTTTT. Amino acid sequence: CAISRTGELFF.

V and J are TRBV30 and TRBJ1-3; the D gene is possibly TRBD1 (6 bases). The CDR3 is made up of 13 amino acids. Trimming took off 0 bases at V and 6 bases at J, with 9 bases between the two ends. Germline V gene lookup returns CDR1 GTSNPN and CDR2 SVGIG (reference sequence). This CDR3 is CAWSVAGENTIYF. DNA for the CDR3: TGTGCCTGGAGTGTCGCAGGGGAAAACACCATATATTTT.

In its sample, this clone was seen once. The genes are TRBV7-9 and TRBJ1-1; TRBD1 is a possible D gene (5 bases). Deletions cut 1 base from V and 11 bases from J, with 17 bases between. CDR3 length: 14 amino acids. Germline V CDR1 and CDR2: SEHNR, FQNEAQ (reference sequence). Here the CDR3 DNA reads TGTGCCAGCAGCTTAGTTCAGGGTTGGGCTGCGGCTTTCTTT. Its protein is CASSLVQGWAAAFF.

This chain uses TRBV5-1 with TRBJ2-7; perhaps TRBD2 as D (7 bases). With 0 bases removed from V and 0 bases from J, the gap between germline ends came to 13 bases. Germline CDR1 reads SGHRS; CDR2 reads YFSETQ. The CDR3 extends over 16 amino acids. The CDR3 nucleotides read TGCGCCAGCAGCTTGGCCTGGGGGGGCGTCTCCTACGAGCAGTACTTC. Amino acids: CASSLAWGGVSYEQYF.

The rearrangement uses TRBV5-4 and TRBJ1-4, with 7 bases aligning to TRBD1. This CDR3 is 15 amino acids long. Germline V gene lookup returns CDR1 SGHNT and CDR2 YYREEE (reference sequence). J was trimmed by 0 bases and V by 3 bases; bases with no gene match: 2. CDR3 sequence (DNA): TGTGCCAGCAGCTCGCAGGGGGCAACTAATGAAAAACTGTTTTTT. Its translation is CASSSQGATNEKLFF.

This chain uses TRBV27 with TRBJ2-7; 11 positions match TRBD2. V was clipped by 2 bases and J by 2 bases; unmatched bases: 2. The V gene's germline CDR1 is MNHEY and CDR2 SMNVEV (reference sequence). This CDR3 comprises 15 residues. The CDR3 sequence is CASSLTTSGTYEQYF. The CDR3 DNA reads TGTGCCAGCAGTTTAACGACTAGCGGGACCTACGAGCAGTACTTC.

The chain carries TRBV28 and TRBJ1-5; 7 positions match TRBD1. Trimming took 5 bases from V and 4 from J; bases not matched to a gene: 11. The CDR3 is made up of 16 amino acids. Per the germline V gene, CDR1 is MDHEN and CDR2 is SYDVKM. CDR3 region: CASSTTGRGPNQPQHF. The DNA of the CDR3 is TGTGCCAGCAGTACGACAGGGAGAGGGCCAAATCAGCCCCAGCATTTT.

The chain links TRBV2 to TRBJ1-1; no definite D call. The CDR3 extends over 11 amino acids. V lost 8 bases to trimming and J lost 8 bases, with 12 bases between them. The V gene's germline CDR1 is SNHLY and CDR2 FYNNEI. The DNA of the CDR3 is TGTGCCAGCGCCACATCAGTAGAAGCTTTCTTT. This codes for CASATSVEAFF.

The V and J genes are TRBV5-1 and TRBJ2-3; D is undetermined. The CDR3 runs 12 residues. V lost 4 bases to trimming and J lost 3 bases, with 6 bases between them. The germline V gene has CDR1 SGHRS and CDR2 YFSETQ. CDR3 protein: CASSIETDTQYF. CDR3 DNA sequence: TGCGCCAGCAGCATAGAAACAGATACGCAGTATTTT.

This clone was seen once. The V call is TRBV3-1 (or the pseudogene TRBV3-2), the J call TRBJ2-3; 12 positions agree with TRBD2. V trimming: 1 base; J trimming: 5 bases; junction bases outside the gene matches: 7. Germline V lookup: CDR1 LGHDT, CDR2 YNNKEL (reference sequence). CDR3 length: 17 amino acids. The CDR3 loop is CASSQGLLAGGLDTQYF. The CDR3, as DNA: TGTGCCAGCAGCCAAGGACTACTAGCGGGGGGTCTAGATACGCAGTATTTT.

The table lists this clone with a few counts. The V gene is TRBV7-6, the J gene TRBJ2-2; the match to TRBD2 covers 8 bases. The CDR3 extends over 16 amino acids. The V gene end was trimmed by 5 bases and the J gene end by 2 bases; junction bases not matched to a gene: 7. From germline, CDR1 is SGHVS and CDR2 FNYEAQ. As DNA, the CDR3 is TGTGCCAGCAGCCGGGGGGTAGCGGGAAACACCGGGGAGCTGTTTTTT. This translates into CASSRGVAGNTGELFF.